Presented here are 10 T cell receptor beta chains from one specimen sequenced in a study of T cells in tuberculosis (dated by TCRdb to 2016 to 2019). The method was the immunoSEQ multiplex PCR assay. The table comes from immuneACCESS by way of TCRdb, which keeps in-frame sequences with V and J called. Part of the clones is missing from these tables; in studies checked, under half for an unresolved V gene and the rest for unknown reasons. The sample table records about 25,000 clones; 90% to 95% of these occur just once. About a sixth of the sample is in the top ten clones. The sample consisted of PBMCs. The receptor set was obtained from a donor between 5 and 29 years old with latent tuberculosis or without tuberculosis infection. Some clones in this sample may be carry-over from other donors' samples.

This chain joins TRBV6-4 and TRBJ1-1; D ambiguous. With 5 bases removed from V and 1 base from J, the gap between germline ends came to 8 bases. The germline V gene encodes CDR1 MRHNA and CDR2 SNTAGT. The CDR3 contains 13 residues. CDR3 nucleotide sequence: TGTGCCAGCAGTACGGGAAAGAACACTGAAGCTTTCTTT. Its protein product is CASSTGKNTEAFF.

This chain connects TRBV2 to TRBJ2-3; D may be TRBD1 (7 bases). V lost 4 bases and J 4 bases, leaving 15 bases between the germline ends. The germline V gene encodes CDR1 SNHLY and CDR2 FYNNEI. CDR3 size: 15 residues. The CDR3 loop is CASSVGRGRSDTQYF. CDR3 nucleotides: TGTGCCAGCAGTGTCGGCAGGGGGAGGTCAGATACGCAGTATTTT.

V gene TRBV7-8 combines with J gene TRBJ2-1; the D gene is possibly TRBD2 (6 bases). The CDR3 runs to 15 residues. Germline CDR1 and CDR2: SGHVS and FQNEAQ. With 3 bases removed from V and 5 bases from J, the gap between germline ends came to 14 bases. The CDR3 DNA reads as TGTGCCAGCAGCTTCGCGGGGCTGATCCACAATGAGCAGTTCTTC. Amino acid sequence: CASSFAGLIHNEQFF. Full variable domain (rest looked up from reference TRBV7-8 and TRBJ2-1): GAGVSQSPRYKVAKRGQDVALRCDPISGHVSLFWYQQALGQGPEFLTYFQNEAQLDKSGLPSDRFFAERPEGSVSTLKIQRTQQEDSAVYLCASSFAGLIHNEQFFGPGTRLTVL.

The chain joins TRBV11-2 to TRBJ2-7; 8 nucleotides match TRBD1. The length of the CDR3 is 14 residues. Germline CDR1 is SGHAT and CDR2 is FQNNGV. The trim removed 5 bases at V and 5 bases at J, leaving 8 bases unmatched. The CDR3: CASSPGQGGDEQYF. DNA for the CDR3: TGTGCCAGCAGCCCAGGACAGGGAGGTGACGAGCAGTACTTC.

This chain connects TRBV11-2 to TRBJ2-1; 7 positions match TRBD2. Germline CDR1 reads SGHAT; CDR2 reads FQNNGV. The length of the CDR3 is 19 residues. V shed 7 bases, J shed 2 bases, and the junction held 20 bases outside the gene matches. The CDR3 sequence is CASTGPAGGVLLPYNEQFF. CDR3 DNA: TGTGCCAGCACCGGCCCCGCTGGGGGGGTACTGTTGCCCTACAATGAGCAGTTCTTC.

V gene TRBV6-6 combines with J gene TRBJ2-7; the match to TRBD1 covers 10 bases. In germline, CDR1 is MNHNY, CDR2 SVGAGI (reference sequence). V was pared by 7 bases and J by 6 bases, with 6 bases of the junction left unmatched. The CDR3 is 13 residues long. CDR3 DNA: TGTGCCAGCACCCCCGGGACAGGGGTCGAGCAGTACTTC. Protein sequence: CASTPGTGVEQYF.

In DNA, the CDR3 is TGTGCCAGCAGTGTTGGACGCCTAAGGGGTTACAATGAGCAGTTCTTC. Translated, it gives CASSVGRLRGYNEQFF. V gene TRBV25-1 combines with J gene TRBJ2-1, with a tentative D call TRBD1 (5 bases). V lost 4 bases and J lost 4, with 17 bases in between. CDR3 length: 16 amino acids. Germline V gives CDR1 MGHDK, CDR2 SYGVNS. Full variable domain (missing parts from reference TRBV25-1 and TRBJ2-1): EADIYQTPRYLVIGTGKKITLECSQTMGHDKMYWYQQDPGMELHLIHYSYGVNSTEKGDLSSESTVSRIRTEHFPLTLESARPSHTSQYLCASSVGRLRGYNEQFFGPGTRLTVL.

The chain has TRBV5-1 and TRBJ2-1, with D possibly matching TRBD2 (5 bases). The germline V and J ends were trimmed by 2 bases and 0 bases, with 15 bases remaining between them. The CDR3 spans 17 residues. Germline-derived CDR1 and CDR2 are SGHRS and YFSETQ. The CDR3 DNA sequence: TGCGCCAGCAGCTTTACGGCTCCCCGGGACTCCTACAATGAGCAGTTCTTC. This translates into CASSFTAPRDSYNEQFF.

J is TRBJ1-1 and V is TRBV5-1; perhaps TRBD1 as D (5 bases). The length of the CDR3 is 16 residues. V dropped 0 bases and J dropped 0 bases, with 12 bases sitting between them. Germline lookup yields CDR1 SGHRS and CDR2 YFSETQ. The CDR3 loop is CASSLGQSGLNTEAFF. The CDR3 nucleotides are TGCGCCAGCAGCTTGGGACAGAGCGGGTTGAACACTGAAGCTTTCTTT.

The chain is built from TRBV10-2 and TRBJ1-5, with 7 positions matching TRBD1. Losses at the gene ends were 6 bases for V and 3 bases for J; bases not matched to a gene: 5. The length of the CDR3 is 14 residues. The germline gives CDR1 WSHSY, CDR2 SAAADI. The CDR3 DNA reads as TGCGCCAGCAGGGGGGGACAGTTCAATCAGCCCCAGCATTTT. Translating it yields CASRGGQFNQPQHF.